Below, one T cell receptor beta chain is given with its context. The germline CDR1 and CDR2 sequences are LGHNA and YSLEER. The CDR3 totals 15 residues. The V and J ends lost 7 bases and 2 bases respectively, with 17 bases between them. TCRdb keeps only in-frame clones here, not all; method: immunoSEQ multiplex PCR. The table has about 320,000 clones, 75% to 90% seen once. Cohort allocation depended upon clinical history that participants reported. Resolution of symptoms, clearance, or two negative PCRs was present in recovered Cohort 3 donors. The data derive from a study of blood T cell repertoires in COVID-19. As for the study in general: Acute and convalescent COVID-19 specimens originated in the United States, Italy and Spain. T cells, B-cell-depleted T cells, or PBMCs provided the cDNA or gDNA that served as material.

The sequence was obtained from a man between 60 and 75 years old who had recovered from COVID-19. V is TRBV4-3 and J is TRBJ1-2, with D maybe TRBD1 (6 bases). Source material: PBMCs or T cells enriched from blood (not recorded which). The chain's CDR3 is CASTKIPGTNYGYTF. DNA of the CDR3: TGCGCCAGCACCAAAATCCCCGGGACAAACTATGGCTACACCTTC.